This T cell receptor (beta chain) was captured by sequencing in a study of Ad26.COV2.S vaccination and SARS-CoV-2 variants. Sequencing was performed with immunoSEQ multiplex PCR; in TCRdb, only in-frame clones are kept and a portion is missing. The data contain about 350,000 clones, under 95% of them singletons. Germline V lookup: CDR1 SQVTM, CDR2 ANQGSEA. V lost 4 bases and J lost 1, with 24 bases in between. This CDR3 is built from 18 residues. The sample here was peripheral blood, taken after recovery from COVID-19. This clonotype was obtained from a human donor who had recovered from COVID-19. The chain employs TRBV29-1 and TRBJ2-3; a weak D match, TRBD1 (6 bases). The CDR3 DNA follows: TGCAGCGTTGTCCAGCCGAAACCCCAGGGGCTCGGCACAGATACGCAGTATTTT. Protein sequence: CSVVQPKPQGLGTDTQYF.